These 28 T cell receptor beta chains were sequenced from one sample in a study of shared clonotypes between healthy human individuals. Only in-frame clones appear in the TCRdb table, and some are missing; sequencing was by immunoSEQ multiplex PCR. The repertoire includes roughly 1 million clones, more than 65% of them detected once, and roughly 1.5% sits in the top ten. The sequencing input was memory CD4+ T cells sorted from blood. Subset meaning: CD45RA-negative fraction. These receptors were taken from a man between 18 and 29 years old in good health.

The chain has TRBV6-6 and TRBJ2-5; tentatively, D is TRBD1 or TRBD2 (6 bases each). There are 15 residues in the CDR3. V was trimmed by 2 bases and J by 9 bases, leaving 19 bases between them. The germline V gene has CDR1 MNHNY and CDR2 SVGAGI (reference sequence). CDR3 amino acids: CASSYPTQGPGAQYF. Written as DNA, the CDR3 is TGTGCCAGCAGTTACCCTACACAGGGTCCGGGGGCCCAGTACTTC.

This rearrangement joins TRBV2 to TRBJ2-1; maybe TRBD2 (6 bases). Germline V CDR1 and CDR2: SNHLY, FYNNEI. V shed 7 bases and J shed 5 bases, with 15 bases lying between them. CDR3 size: 14 residues. The DNA for the CDR3 is TGTGCCAGCACCCCCGGTGGAGGGAACAATGAGCAGTTCTTC. Encoded protein: CASTPGGGNNEQFF.

The chain links TRBV15 to TRBJ2-7; D may match TRBD1 or TRBD2 (5 bases each). This CDR3 is 16 amino acids long. Germline CDR1 and CDR2: LNHNV and YYDKDF (reference sequence). The V gene lost 4 bases and the J gene lost 6 bases, with 22 bases spanning the gap. Here the CDR3 DNA reads TGTGCCACCAGCATACTAGGGGCAGGGAGTTCTGGCGAGCAGTACTTC. As protein: CATSILGAGSSGEQYF.

This sequence joins TRBV5-1 and TRBJ1-3; D is possibly TRBD1 (5 bases). From germline, CDR1 is SGHRS and CDR2 YFSETQ. V lost 0 bases, J lost 0 bases, and 7 bases lay in between. The CDR3 runs 15 residues. The CDR3 reads CASSLVGVSGNTIYF. The CDR3 bases are TGCGCCAGCAGCTTGGTGGGGGTCTCTGGAAACACCATATATTTT.

This sequence joins TRBV7-2 and TRBJ2-7; D assignment may be TRBD1 or TRBD2 (5 bases each). Germline CDR1 and CDR2: SGHTA and FQGNSA. The CDR3 is 13 residues long. Trimming left V 3 bases short and J 4 bases short, with 10 bases between. CDR3: CASSFNEGYEQYF. The CDR3 region has the DNA TGTGCCAGCAGCTTTAATGAGGGGTACGAGCAGTACTTC.

V gene TRBV28 combines with J gene TRBJ1-4; tentative D call: TRBD1 (5 bases). The CDR3 consists of 16 residues. The germline V gene encodes CDR1 MDHEN and CDR2 SYDVKM. V was shortened by 4 bases and J by 2 bases, with 14 bases between the two germline ends. Written as DNA, the CDR3 is TGTGCCAGCAGTTGGGGAGGGGCGCCCACTAATGAAAAACTGTTTTTT. This sequence encodes CASSWGGAPTNEKLFF.

This clone was seen only once. The genes are TRBV7-2 and TRBJ2-2; D gene unclear. V lost 6 bases and J 0 bases, leaving 8 bases between the germline ends. Germline V gene data show CDR1 as SGHTA and CDR2 as FQGNSA. This CDR3 region has 14 residues. Here the CDR3 reads CASRPGSNTGELFF. DNA for the CDR3: TGTGCCAGCAGGCCTGGTTCGAACACCGGGGAGCTGTTTTTT.

This clone has a handful of counts. The rearrangement uses TRBV10-3 and TRBJ1-1; 8 bases match TRBD1. V lost 3 bases to trimming and J lost 6 bases; unmatched junction nucleotides: 6. The CDR3 spans 14 residues. Germline V gives CDR1 ENHRY, CDR2 SYGVKD. CDR3 loop: CAISEQGVLSEAFF. The CDR3 coding sequence is TGTGCCATCAGTGAACAGGGGGTACTCTCTGAAGCTTTCTTT.

At least ten counts were recorded for this clone. The rearrangement uses TRBV29-1 and TRBJ2-3, with 7 bases matching TRBD1. This CDR3 contains 16 residues. The germline V gene encodes CDR1 SQVTM and CDR2 ANQGSEA. The V and J ends lost 2 bases and 3 bases, in that order; junction bases with no gene match: 11. CDR3 protein: CSVESPTGVSTDTQYF. DNA for the CDR3: TGCAGCGTTGAAAGTCCTACAGGGGTGAGTACAGATACGCAGTATTTT.

This clone was observed a single time. The gene calls are TRBV30 and TRBJ1-6, with D perhaps TRBD1 (5 bases). Germline lookup yields CDR1 GTSNPN and CDR2 SVGIG (reference sequence). The CDR3 length is 17 residues. Deletions cut 0 bases from V and 0 bases from J, with 12 bases between. This CDR3 reads CAWSVGAGSSYNSPLHF. CDR3 in DNA: TGTGCCTGGAGTGTAGGGGCAGGGAGCTCCTATAATTCACCCCTCCACTTT.

The V and J genes are TRBV2 and TRBJ1-2; D gene uncertain. The CDR3 covers 13 residues. The V gene's germline CDR1 is SNHLY and CDR2 FYNNEI. The V end was cut by 2 bases, the J end by 2 bases, with 6 bases between. This CDR3 is CASSEQNNYGYTF. Written as DNA, the CDR3 is TGTGCCAGCAGTGAACAAAACAACTATGGCTACACCTTC.

This clone is a singleton in its sample. The chain uses TRBV11-2 and TRBJ2-7; either TRBD1 or TRBD2 may fit D (5 bases each). Trimming took off 0 bases at V and 2 bases at J, with 8 bases between the two ends. This CDR3 contains 14 residues. Germline V gene lookup returns CDR1 SGHAT and CDR2 FQNNGV. The CDR3 DNA reads as TGTGCCAGCAGCTTAGATATGGGGGCCTACGAGCAGTACTTC. The encoded protein is CASSLDMGAYEQYF.

This chain uses TRBV30 with TRBJ2-5; 9 nucleotides match TRBD1. CDR1 and CDR2 (germline): GTSNPN, SVGIG (reference sequence). After removal of 0 bases from V and 5 bases from J, the junction contained 10 bases not matched to a gene. CDR3 size: 16 residues. CDR3 in amino acids: CAWSVLLGQGGETQYF. CDR3 bases: TGTGCCTGGAGTGTACTTTTGGGACAGGGAGGGGAGACCCAGTACTTC.

The rearrangement joins TRBV11-2 to TRBJ2-3; D remains unclear. Trimming removed 5 bases at V and 8 bases at J, with 8 bases between. Germline-derived CDR1 and CDR2 are SGHAT and FQNNGV. The CDR3 has 11 residues. In nucleotides, the CDR3 is TGTGCCAGCAGCCCCAGCAGTACGCAGTATTTT. Translated: CASSPSSTQYF. The whole variable domain, filled in from reference TRBV11-2 and TRBJ2-3, reads EAGVAQSPRYKIIEKRQSVAFWCNPISGHATLYWYQQILGQGPKLLIQFQNNGVVDDSQLPKDRFSAERLKGVDSTLKIQPAKLEDSAVYLCASSPSSTQYFGPGTRLTVL.

This clone was seen only a few times. The CDR3 nucleotides read TGTGCCAGCAGCTTGGACGGGACAGGGTACCACTATGGCTACACCTTC. This gives the protein CASSLDGTGYHYGYTF. The rearrangement joins TRBV5-4 to TRBJ1-2; TRBD1 matches at 9 bases. Trimming took 0 bases from V and 3 from J; bases not matched to a gene: 6. The germline gives CDR1 SGHNT, CDR2 YYREEE (reference sequence). The CDR3 totals 16 residues.

About this clone itself: Additional DNA sequences in this sample encode the identical CDR3. This chain connects TRBV5-8 to TRBJ2-5; D is tentatively TRBD1 or TRBD2 (5 bases each). The V gene lost 0 bases and the J gene lost 2 bases, with 5 bases spanning the gap. The CDR3 totals 13 residues. Germline V lookup: CDR1 SGHTS, CDR2 YDEGEE. CDR3 in DNA: TGTGCCAGCAGCTTGGGGGGGCAAGAGACCCAGTACTTC. Translation gives CASSLGGQETQYF.

The rearrangement joins TRBV29-1 to TRBJ2-2; unclear D gene. Germline assignment: CDR1 SQVTM and CDR2 ANQGSEA. This CDR3 is 13 amino acids long. V was trimmed by 6 bases and J by 8 bases, leaving 16 bases between them. The CDR3 protein is CSVVGLKGGELFF. Written as DNA, the CDR3 is TGCAGCGTGGTTGGCCTCAAGGGAGGGGAGCTGTTTTTT.

The CDR3 sequence is CASSFLKGHSSSYEQYF. In DNA, the CDR3 is TGCGCCAGCAGCTTCCTAAAGGGACATTCGAGCTCCTACGAGCAGTACTTC. V is TRBV5-1 and J is TRBJ2-7, with TRBD1 as a possible D gene (6 bases). The CDR3 length is 17 residues. CDR1 and CDR2 from the germline V gene are SGHRS and YFSETQ. The V end lost 2 bases, the J end lost 0 bases, and 18 bases lay between the germline ends.

This clone was counted a few times. V gene TRBV9 combines with J gene TRBJ1-1; D call uncertain. V shed 4 bases and J shed 4 bases, with 17 bases lying between them. The CDR3 extends over 15 amino acids. Germline lookup yields CDR1 SGDLS and CDR2 YYNGEE. The CDR3 sequence: CASSPRTAKGTEAFF. As DNA, the CDR3 is TGTGCCAGCAGCCCGCGGACGGCCAAGGGCACTGAAGCTTTCTTT. Full variable domain (rest looked up from reference TRBV9 and TRBJ1-1): DSGVTQTPKHLITATGQRVTLRCSPRSGDLSVYWYQQSLDQGLQFLIQYYNGEERAKGNILERFSAQQFPDLHSELNLSSLELGDSALYFCASSPRTAKGTEAFFGQGTRLTVV.

Note on this clone: Other DNA sequences within the sample encode an identical CDR3. This chain links TRBV5-1 with TRBJ2-2; D may be TRBD1 (7 bases). There are 15 residues in the CDR3. Deletions cut 0 bases from V and 4 bases from J, with 10 bases between. Germline loops: CDR1 SGHRS, CDR2 YFSETQ. In DNA form, the CDR3 reads TGCGCCAGCAGCTTGGGACAGGGAGGCACCGGGGAGCTGTTTTTT. This translates into CASSLGQGGTGELFF.

The chain links TRBV30 to TRBJ2-5, with a weak D call TRBD1 (5 bases). From germline, CDR1 is GTSNPN and CDR2 SVGIG (reference sequence). The CDR3 is 14 residues long. The V end lost 2 bases, the J end lost 5 bases, and 15 bases lay between the germline ends. The CDR3 DNA is TGTGCCTGGAGTATAGGGGTAGGGGTGGAGACCCAGTACTTC. It specifies CAWSIGVGVETQYF.

The rearrangement links TRBV18 to TRBJ1-1, with TRBD1 matching 9 bases. Trimming removed 3 bases from V and 12 bases from J; junction bases left unmatched: 5. CDR3 length: 12 amino acids. CDR1 KGHSH and CDR2 LQKENI come from the germline V gene. The CDR3 DNA reads as TGTGCCAGCTCACCGACAGGGGGGAGTACTTTCTTT. Encoded protein: CASSPTGGSTFF.

Note on this clone: The same CDR3 is also encoded by other DNA sequences in this sample. J is TRBJ2-5 and V is TRBV9, with 14 bases lining up with TRBD2. The CDR3 loop spans 15 amino acids. Per germline, CDR1 SGDLS and CDR2 YYNGEE. V gave up 3 bases and J gave up 4 bases; unmatched junction bases: 2. CDR3 sequence reads: CASSAGLAGVETQYF. The CDR3 coding sequence is TGTGCCAGCAGCGCGGGACTAGCGGGAGTAGAGACCCAGTACTTC.

The CDR3 spells CASSQQTGAGNTIYF. CDR3 nucleotides: TGTGCCAGCAGCCAGCAGACAGGAGCGGGAAACACCATATATTTT. This chain uses TRBV7-9 with TRBJ1-3; maybe TRBD1 (6 bases). Germline-derived CDR1 and CDR2 are SEHNR and FQNEAQ (reference sequence). This CDR3 has 15 residues. Trimming took off 5 bases at V and 4 bases at J, with 15 bases between the two ends.

The V gene is TRBV25-1, the J gene TRBJ1-2; D is uncertain. The CDR3 totals 13 residues. V lost 5 bases to trimming and J lost 4 bases, with 11 bases between them. The V gene's germline CDR1 is MGHDK and CDR2 SYGVNS. The CDR3 DNA reads TGTGCCAGCAGTTTGACTGAGGTCTATGGCTACACCTTC. Its protein is CASSLTEVYGYTF.

This clone was detected only once. The rearrangement joins TRBV15 to TRBJ1-5; D is possibly TRBD1 (5 bases). The CDR3 runs to 16 residues. The germline V gene has CDR1 LNHNV and CDR2 YYDKDF (reference sequence). V was trimmed by 0 bases and J by 0 bases, leaving 9 bases between them. This CDR3 is CATSRERGNSNQPQHF. Here the CDR3 DNA reads TGTGCCACCAGCAGAGAGAGGGGTAATAGCAATCAGCCCCAGCATTTT.

Here the CDR3 reads CAWTRGNNYGYTF. CDR3 nucleotide sequence: TGTGCCTGGACACGCGGGAATAACTATGGCTACACCTTC. V is TRBV30 and J is TRBJ1-2; D remains ambiguous. The CDR3 runs 13 residues. CDR1 and CDR2 (germline): GTSNPN, SVGIG (reference sequence). The germline V and J ends were trimmed by 4 bases and 1 base, with 10 bases remaining between them. Using reference TRBV30 and TRBJ1-2 for the parts outside the CDR3, the full variable domain is SQTIHQWPATLVQPVGSPLSLECTVEGTSNPNLYWYRQAAGRGLQLLFYSVGIGQISSEVPQNLSASRPQDRQFILSSKKLLLSDSGFYLCAWTRGNNYGYTFGSGTRLTVV.

The V gene is TRBV2, the J gene TRBJ2-2, with TRBD2 as a possible D gene (5 bases). With 8 bases removed from V and 7 bases from J, the gap between germline ends came to 17 bases. This CDR3 comprises 14 residues. The germline gives CDR1 SNHLY, CDR2 FYNNEI. CDR3 sequence (DNA): TGTGCCAGCCATCCCGAGACCCGGGACGGGGAGCTGTTTTTT. Translation: CASHPETRDGELFF.